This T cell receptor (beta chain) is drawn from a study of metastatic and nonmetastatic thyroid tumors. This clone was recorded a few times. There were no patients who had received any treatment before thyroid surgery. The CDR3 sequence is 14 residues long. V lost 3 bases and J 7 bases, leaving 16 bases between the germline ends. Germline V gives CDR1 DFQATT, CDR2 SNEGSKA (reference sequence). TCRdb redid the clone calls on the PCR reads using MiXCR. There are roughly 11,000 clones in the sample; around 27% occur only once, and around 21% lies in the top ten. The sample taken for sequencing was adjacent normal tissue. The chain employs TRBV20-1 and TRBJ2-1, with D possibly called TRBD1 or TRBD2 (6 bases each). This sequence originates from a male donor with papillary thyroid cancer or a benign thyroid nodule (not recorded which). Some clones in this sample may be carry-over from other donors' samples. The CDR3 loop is CSASEGGEGNEQFF. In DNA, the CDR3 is TGCAGTGCTAGTGAGGGGGGCGAGGGTAATGAGCAGTTCTTC.